This T cell receptor (beta chain) was identified during a study of blood T cells in healthy people across ages. The authors ran a second PCR of roughly 6 to 12 cycles using a sample-barcoded 5' primer and a J-beta primer mix. Each cDNA molecule was tagged by a template-switch adaptor with 12 random nucleotides. TCRdb used MiXCR to reprocess the 5' RACE reads, holding one entry per CDR3 protein. Among over 600,000 distinct CDR3 sequences listed, 46% were seen once. This receptor was identified in a man older than 75 in good health. The sample was blood.

CDR3 sequence (DNA): TGCAGCGTTAGAGGGACAGGACAAGAGACCCAGTACTTC. It encodes CSVRGTGQETQYF. The rearrangement joins TRBV29-1 to TRBJ2-7; TRBD1 matches at 8 bases. The DNA end is a closer match to TRBJ2-5, so the J assignment may be wrong. Germline values: CDR1 SQVTM, CDR2 ANQGSEA. The CDR3 length is 13 residues.